This T cell receptor (beta chain) was identified in a study of TIL therapy for anti-PD-1-resistant metastatic lung cancer. Germline loops: CDR1 MNHEY, CDR2 SVGEGT. V shed 5 bases and J shed 0 bases, with 23 bases lying between them. CDR3 length equals 19 residues. The immunoSEQ assay was v3. Some clones are missing from TCRdb's copy, which holds only in-frame ones; the method was immunoSEQ multiplex PCR. The sample lists about 20,000 clones; about three quarters were seen once. Time point defined: pre-treatment sample, taken before nivolumab and TIL therapy. This clonotype originated in a person between 25 and 79 years old with non-small cell lung cancer. The genes are TRBV6-2 or TRBV6-3 and TRBJ2-1; tentatively, D is TRBD1 or TRBD2 (5 bases each). The input for sequencing was blood, taken at baseline. The CDR3 loop reads CASSTAPGRRYHSYNEQFF. CDR3 DNA sequence: TGTGCCAGCAGTACCGCCCCGGGGCGGCGCTACCACTCCTACAATGAGCAGTTCTTC.